This is a list of T cell receptor beta chains from one sample in a study of regulatory T cells in long-lasting Graves disease. In TCRdb, the multiplex PCR reads were re-called with MiXCR into one record per CDR3 protein. The data contain about 340,000 distinct CDR3 sequences, about 18% of them singletons. Sample: peripheral blood mononuclear cells (PBMCs), taken when the disease was refractory, from a patient treated with antithyroid drugs. The origin of the receptors is a female donor with Graves disease. Each CDR3 is given with its conserved first and last residue. D genes are given only for firm matches. Not all rows give a size; the values are once, few, many and, for expanded clones, a class.

j_gene: TRBJ1-1; v_gene: TRBV12-3/TRBV12-4; d_gene: TRBD1; abundance: many; CDR3nt: TGTGCCAGCCTGCCGACAGGGGAAAGGAACACTGAAGCTTTCTTT; CDR3aa: CASLPTGERNTEAFF
j_gene: TRBJ2-1; v_gene: TRBV5-1; d_gene: .; abundance: few; CDR3nt: TGCGCCAGCAGCCGCGGACAGCCTGGGGGGGATGAGCAGTTCTTC; CDR3aa: CASSRGQPGGDEQFF
j_gene: TRBJ2-7; v_gene: TRBV6-2/TRBV6-3; d_gene: TRBD2; abundance: few; CDR3nt: TGTGCCAGCAGTTACTCGGGTAGCGGGAGCGGGGAGCAGTACTTC; CDR3aa: CASSYSGSGSGEQYF
j_gene: TRBJ2-5; v_gene: TRBV11-2; d_gene: TRBD1; abundance: many; CDR3nt: TGTGCCAGCAGCCGGGACAGGGCTATAGAGACCCAGTACTTC; CDR3aa: CASSRDRAIETQYF
j_gene: TRBJ2-2; v_gene: TRBV6-2/TRBV6-3; d_gene: TRBD2; abundance: .; CDR3nt: TGTGCCAGCAGTTACTCGACTAGCGGGATAACCGGGGAGCTGTTTTTT; CDR3aa: CASSYSTSGITGELFF
j_gene: TRBJ2-2; v_gene: TRBV30; d_gene: .; abundance: few; CDR3nt: TGTGCCTGGAGCAGCCGGAGTGGGGGGGAGCTGTTTTTT; CDR3aa: CAWSSRSGGELFF
j_gene: TRBJ1-4; v_gene: TRBV28; d_gene: .; abundance: .; CDR3nt: TGTGCCAGTCAAACCGCCAGGGGAGCTAATGAAAAACTGTTTTTT; CDR3aa: CASQTARGANEKLFF
j_gene: TRBJ1-3; v_gene: TRBV7-2; d_gene: .; abundance: few; CDR3nt: TGTGCCAGCAGCTTCTCGGGGGCGGGAAACACCATATATTTT; CDR3aa: CASSFSGAGNTIYF
j_gene: TRBJ1-5; v_gene: TRBV7-2; d_gene: .; abundance: many; CDR3nt: TGTGCCAGCAGTTCACAGGGCTATAGCAATCAGCCCCAGCATTTT; CDR3aa: CASSSQGYSNQPQHF
j_gene: TRBJ1-6; v_gene: TRBV19; d_gene: .; abundance: .; CDR3nt: TGTGCCAGTAGCCCTGCTGACGGGAGGAATTCACCCCTCCACTTT; CDR3aa: CASSPADGRNSPLHF
j_gene: TRBJ1-3; v_gene: TRBV4-3; d_gene: TRBD1; abundance: .; CDR3nt: TGCGCCAGCAGCCAAGAGACAGGGTTCGGAGGAAACACCATATATTTT; CDR3aa: CASSQETGFGGNTIYF
j_gene: TRBJ2-5; v_gene: TRBV18; d_gene: .; abundance: few; CDR3nt: TGTGCCAGCTCACCACCTACAGGGATAGAGACCCAGTACTTC; CDR3aa: CASSPPTGIETQYF
j_gene: TRBJ1-1; v_gene: TRBV12-3/TRBV12-4; d_gene: .; abundance: many; CDR3nt: TGTGCCAGCAGTCGGGGACTTCTGAACACTGAAGCTTTCTTT; CDR3aa: CASSRGLLNTEAFF
j_gene: TRBJ1-2; v_gene: TRBV7-9; d_gene: .; abundance: .; CDR3nt: TGTGCCAGCAGCTTAGCGAGCAGGAGTCATGGCTACGCCTTC; CDR3aa: CASSLASRSHGYAF
j_gene: TRBJ1-4; v_gene: TRBV5-1; d_gene: .; abundance: .; CDR3nt: TGCGCCAGCAGCTTGGGGGGCGCGGGTAATGAAAAACTGTTTTTT; CDR3aa: CASSLGGAGNEKLFF
j_gene: TRBJ1-1; v_gene: TRBV7-9; d_gene: TRBD1; abundance: .; CDR3nt: TGTGCCAGCAGCCAACGGACAGGCGGGAACACTGAAGCTTTCTTT; CDR3aa: CASSQRTGGNTEAFF
j_gene: TRBJ2-7; v_gene: TRBV18; d_gene: TRBD1; abundance: .; CDR3nt: TGTGCCAGCTCACCAAGGGACAGGGGGCACTACGAGCAGTACTTC; CDR3aa: CASSPRDRGHYEQYF
j_gene: TRBJ2-5; v_gene: TRBV7-9; d_gene: TRBD1; abundance: many; CDR3nt: TGTGCCAGCAGCTATATCGACAGGGGCCAAGAGACCCAGTACTTC; CDR3aa: CASSYIDRGQETQYF
j_gene: TRBJ2-7; v_gene: TRBV30; d_gene: .; abundance: many; CDR3nt: TGTGCCTGGAGAGGAGGCTACGAGCAGTACTTC; CDR3aa: CAWRGGYEQYF
j_gene: TRBJ1-3; v_gene: TRBV5-1; d_gene: .; abundance: .; CDR3nt: TGCGCCAGCAGCCTCCTCTTGGGCTACTCTGGAAACACCATATATTTT; CDR3aa: CASSLLLGYSGNTIYF
j_gene: TRBJ2-7; v_gene: TRBV7-8; d_gene: TRBD2; abundance: few; CDR3nt: TGTGCCAGCAGCTACTCCGGGACTAGGGTCCACGAGCAGTACTTC; CDR3aa: CASSYSGTRVHEQYF
j_gene: TRBJ1-6; v_gene: TRBV12-3/TRBV12-4; d_gene: TRBD1; abundance: many; CDR3nt: TGTGCCAGCAGGGGACAGGGGGATTCACCCCTCCACTTT; CDR3aa: CASRGQGDSPLHF
j_gene: TRBJ2-3; v_gene: TRBV12-3/TRBV12-4; d_gene: .; abundance: .; CDR3nt: TGTGCCAGCGCCCTCAGGGGAGATACGCAGTATTTT; CDR3aa: CASALRGDTQYF
j_gene: TRBJ1-2; v_gene: TRBV19; d_gene: TRBD1; abundance: .; CDR3nt: TGTGCCAGTAGCCGGCAGGGGGCTAGTGGCTACACCTTC; CDR3aa: CASSRQGASGYTF
j_gene: TRBJ1-1; v_gene: TRBV7-3; d_gene: .; abundance: .; CDR3nt: TGTGCCAGCAGCTTATGGGGGTACACTGAAGCTTTCTTT; CDR3aa: CASSLWGYTEAFF
j_gene: TRBJ2-5; v_gene: TRBV6-5; d_gene: .; abundance: .; CDR3nt: TGTGCCAGCAGTTACTCAACAGGGCTGACGACCCAGTACTTC; CDR3aa: CASSYSTGLTTQYF
j_gene: TRBJ2-7; v_gene: TRBV27; d_gene: TRBD1; abundance: many; CDR3nt: TGTGCCAGCAGTTTAAAAAGCCGGGACAGGGGAGCGTCCTACGAGCAGTACTTC; CDR3aa: CASSLKSRDRGASYEQYF
j_gene: TRBJ1-5; v_gene: TRBV2; d_gene: .; abundance: many; CDR3nt: TGTGCCAGCAGTGCGAGCTGGACTCAGCATTTT; CDR3aa: CASSASWTQHF
j_gene: TRBJ2-1; v_gene: TRBV12-3/TRBV12-4; d_gene: .; abundance: few; CDR3nt: TGTGCCAGCAGCTCCCAGGCGTACAATGAGCAGTTCTTC; CDR3aa: CASSSQAYNEQFF